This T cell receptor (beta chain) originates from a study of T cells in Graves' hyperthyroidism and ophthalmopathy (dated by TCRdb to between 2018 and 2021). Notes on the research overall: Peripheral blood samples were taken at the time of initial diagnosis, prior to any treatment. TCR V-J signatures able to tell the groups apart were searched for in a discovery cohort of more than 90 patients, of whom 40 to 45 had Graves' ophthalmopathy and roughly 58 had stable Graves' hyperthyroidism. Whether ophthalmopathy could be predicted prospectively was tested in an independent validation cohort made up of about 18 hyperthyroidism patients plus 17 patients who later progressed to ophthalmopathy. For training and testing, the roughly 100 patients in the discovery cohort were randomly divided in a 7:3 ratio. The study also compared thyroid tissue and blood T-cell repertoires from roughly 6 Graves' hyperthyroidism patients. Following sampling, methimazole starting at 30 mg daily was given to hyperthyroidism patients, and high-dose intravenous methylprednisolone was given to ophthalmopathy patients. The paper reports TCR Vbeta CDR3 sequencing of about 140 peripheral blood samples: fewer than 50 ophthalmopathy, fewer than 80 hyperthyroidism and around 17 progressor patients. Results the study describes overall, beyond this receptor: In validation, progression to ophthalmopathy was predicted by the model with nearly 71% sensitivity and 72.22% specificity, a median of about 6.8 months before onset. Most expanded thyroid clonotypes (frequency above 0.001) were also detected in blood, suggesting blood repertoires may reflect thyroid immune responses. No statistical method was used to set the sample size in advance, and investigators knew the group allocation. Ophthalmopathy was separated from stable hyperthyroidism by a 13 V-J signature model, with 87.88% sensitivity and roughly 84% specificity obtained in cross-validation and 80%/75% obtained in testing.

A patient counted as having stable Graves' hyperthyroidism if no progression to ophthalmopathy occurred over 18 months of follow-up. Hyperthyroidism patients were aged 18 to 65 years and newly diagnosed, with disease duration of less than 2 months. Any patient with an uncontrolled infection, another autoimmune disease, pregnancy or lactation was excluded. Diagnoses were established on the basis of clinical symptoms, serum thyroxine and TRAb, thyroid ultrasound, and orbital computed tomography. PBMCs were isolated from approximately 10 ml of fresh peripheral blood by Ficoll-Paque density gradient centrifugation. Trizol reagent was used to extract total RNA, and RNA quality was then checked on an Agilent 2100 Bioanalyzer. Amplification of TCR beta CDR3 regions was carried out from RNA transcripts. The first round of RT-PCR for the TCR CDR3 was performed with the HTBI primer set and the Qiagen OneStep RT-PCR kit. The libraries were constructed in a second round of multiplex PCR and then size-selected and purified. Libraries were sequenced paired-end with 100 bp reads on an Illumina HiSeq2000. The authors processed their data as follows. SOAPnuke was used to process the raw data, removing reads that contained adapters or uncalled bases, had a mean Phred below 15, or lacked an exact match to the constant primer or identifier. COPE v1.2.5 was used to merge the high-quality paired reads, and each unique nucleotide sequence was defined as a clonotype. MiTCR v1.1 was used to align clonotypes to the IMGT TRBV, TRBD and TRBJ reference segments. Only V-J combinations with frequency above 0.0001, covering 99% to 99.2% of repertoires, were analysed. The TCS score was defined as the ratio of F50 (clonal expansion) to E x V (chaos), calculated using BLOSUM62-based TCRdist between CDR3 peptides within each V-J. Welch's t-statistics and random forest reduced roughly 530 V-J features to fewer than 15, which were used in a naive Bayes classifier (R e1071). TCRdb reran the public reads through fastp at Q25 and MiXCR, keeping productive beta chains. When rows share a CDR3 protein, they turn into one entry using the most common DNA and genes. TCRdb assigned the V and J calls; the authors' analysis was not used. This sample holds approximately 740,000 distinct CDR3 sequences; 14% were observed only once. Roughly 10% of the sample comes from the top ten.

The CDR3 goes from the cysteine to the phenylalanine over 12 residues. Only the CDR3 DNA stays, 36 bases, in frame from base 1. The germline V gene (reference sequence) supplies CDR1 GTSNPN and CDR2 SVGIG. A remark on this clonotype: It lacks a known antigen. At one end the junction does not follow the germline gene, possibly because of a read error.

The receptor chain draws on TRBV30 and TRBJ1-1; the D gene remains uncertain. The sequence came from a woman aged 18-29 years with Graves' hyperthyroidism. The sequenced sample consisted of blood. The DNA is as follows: TGTGCCTGGAGTGGGGCGGGCCCCCCGGCAGTCTTT. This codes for CAWSGAGPPAVF.